This T cell receptor (beta chain) emerged from a study of tumor-infiltrating lymphocytes in primary liver carcinoma. The investigators made TCR beta cDNA from 400 to 550 ng total RNA, using a constant-region primer. Three nested multiplex PCR rounds of slightly modified ARM-PCR generated TCR beta libraries. Two initial PCR rounds of about 9 cycles each paired TRBV1-TRBV30 forward primers with a C-beta reverse primer. Using its own MiXCR run on the multiplex PCR reads, TCRdb lists one record per CDR3 protein. Here the sample spans tens of thousands of distinct CDR3 sequences, 75% to 85% being singletons. Germline V gene sequence: CDR1 MGHRA, CDR2 YSYEKL. There are 16 residues in the CDR3. In the case of this clonotype: Compared with germline, one end of the junction differs, possibly owing to a read error.

From unsorted bulk tissue weighing roughly 17-32 mg, DNA and RNA were co-extracted. The source is a man between 40 and 49 years old with primary liver carcinoma and hepatitis B virus infection. This rearrangement joins TRBV4-1 to TRBJ1-2, with TRBD1 matching over 7 bases. What was sequenced was liver tumor tissue from sampling region 5. Subset: tumor region T5, tumor centre. The CDR3 spells CASSRVLRGGYYGYAF. The CDR3 DNA reads as TGCGCCAGCAGCCGAGTATTGCGAGGGGGCTACTATGGCTACGCCTTC.